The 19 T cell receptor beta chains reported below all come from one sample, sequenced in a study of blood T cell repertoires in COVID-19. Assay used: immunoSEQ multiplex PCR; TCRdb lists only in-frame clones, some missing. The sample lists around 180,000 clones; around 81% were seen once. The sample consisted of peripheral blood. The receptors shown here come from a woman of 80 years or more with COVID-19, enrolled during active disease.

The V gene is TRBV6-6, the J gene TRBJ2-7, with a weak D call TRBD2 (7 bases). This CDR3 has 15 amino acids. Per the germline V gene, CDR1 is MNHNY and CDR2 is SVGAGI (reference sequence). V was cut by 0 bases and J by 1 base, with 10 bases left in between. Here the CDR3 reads CASSYSGGGSYEQYF. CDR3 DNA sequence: TGTGCCAGCAGTTACTCAGGGGGAGGGTCCTACGAGCAGTACTTC.

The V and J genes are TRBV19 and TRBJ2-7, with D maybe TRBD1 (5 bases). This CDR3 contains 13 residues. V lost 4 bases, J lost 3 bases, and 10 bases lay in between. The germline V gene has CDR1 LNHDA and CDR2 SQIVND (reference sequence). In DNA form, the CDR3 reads TGTGCCAGTAGTAGCAGGGTAAGCTACGAGCAGTACTTC. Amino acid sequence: CASSSRVSYEQYF.

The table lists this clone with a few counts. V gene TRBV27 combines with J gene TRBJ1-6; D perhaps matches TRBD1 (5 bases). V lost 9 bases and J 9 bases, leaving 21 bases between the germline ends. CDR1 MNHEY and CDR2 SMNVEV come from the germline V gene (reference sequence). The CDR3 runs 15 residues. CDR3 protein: CASTMGQVGISPLHF. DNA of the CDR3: TGTGCCAGTACAATGGGGCAGGTGGGGATTTCACCCCTCCACTTT.

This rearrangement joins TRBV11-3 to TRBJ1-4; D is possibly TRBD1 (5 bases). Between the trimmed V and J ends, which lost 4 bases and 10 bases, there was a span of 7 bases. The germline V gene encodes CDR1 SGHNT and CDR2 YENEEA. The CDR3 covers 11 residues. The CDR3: CASSSTGKLFF. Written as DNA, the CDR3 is TGTGCCAGCAGCTCCACAGGAAAACTGTTTTTT.

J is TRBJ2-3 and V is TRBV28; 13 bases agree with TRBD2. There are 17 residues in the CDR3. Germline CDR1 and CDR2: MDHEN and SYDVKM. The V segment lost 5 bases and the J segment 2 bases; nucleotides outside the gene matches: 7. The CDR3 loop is CASSPPGLAGHTDTQYF. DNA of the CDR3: TGTGCCAGCAGTCCCCCGGGACTAGCGGGACACACAGATACGCAGTATTTT.

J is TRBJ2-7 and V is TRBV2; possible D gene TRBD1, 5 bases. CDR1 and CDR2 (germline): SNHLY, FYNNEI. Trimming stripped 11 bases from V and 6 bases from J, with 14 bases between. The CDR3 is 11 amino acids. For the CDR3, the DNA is TGTGCCGGGGCCCAAAGGGGCGAGCAGTACTTC. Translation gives CAGAQRGEQYF.

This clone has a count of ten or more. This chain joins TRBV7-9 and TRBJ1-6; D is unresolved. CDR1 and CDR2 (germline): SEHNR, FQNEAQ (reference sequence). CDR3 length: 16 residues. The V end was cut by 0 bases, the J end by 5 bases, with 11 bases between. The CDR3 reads CASSLAGPSNNSPLHF. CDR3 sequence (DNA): TGTGCCAGCAGCTTAGCTGGGCCGAGTAATAATTCACCCCTCCACTTT.

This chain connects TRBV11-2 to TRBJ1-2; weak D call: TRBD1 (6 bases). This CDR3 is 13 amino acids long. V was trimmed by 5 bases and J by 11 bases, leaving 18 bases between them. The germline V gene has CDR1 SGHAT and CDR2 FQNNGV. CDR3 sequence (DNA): TGTGCCAGCAGCCATGGGGGCCCCGAGGTATACACCTTC. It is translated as CASSHGGPEVYTF.

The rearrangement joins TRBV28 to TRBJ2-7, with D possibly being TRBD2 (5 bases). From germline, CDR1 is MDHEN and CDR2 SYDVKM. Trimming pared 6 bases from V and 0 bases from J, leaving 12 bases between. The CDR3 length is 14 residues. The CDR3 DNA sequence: TGTGCCAGCAGGCTGAGCGGAAGCTCCTACGAGCAGTACTTC. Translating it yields CASRLSGSSYEQYF.

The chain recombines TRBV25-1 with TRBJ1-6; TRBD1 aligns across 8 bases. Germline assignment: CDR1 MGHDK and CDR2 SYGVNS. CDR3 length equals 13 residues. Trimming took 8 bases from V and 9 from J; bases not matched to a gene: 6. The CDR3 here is CASGQGSGSPLHF. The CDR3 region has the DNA TGTGCCAGCGGACAGGGAAGTGGTTCACCCCTCCACTTT.

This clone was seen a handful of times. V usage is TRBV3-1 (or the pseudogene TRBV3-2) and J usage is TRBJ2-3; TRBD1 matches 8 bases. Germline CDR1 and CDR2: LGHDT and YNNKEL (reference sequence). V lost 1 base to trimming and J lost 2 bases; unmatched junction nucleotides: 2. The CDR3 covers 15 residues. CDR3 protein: CASSQGTGFTDTQYF. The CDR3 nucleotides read TGTGCCAGCAGCCAAGGGACAGGGTTCACAGATACGCAGTATTTT.

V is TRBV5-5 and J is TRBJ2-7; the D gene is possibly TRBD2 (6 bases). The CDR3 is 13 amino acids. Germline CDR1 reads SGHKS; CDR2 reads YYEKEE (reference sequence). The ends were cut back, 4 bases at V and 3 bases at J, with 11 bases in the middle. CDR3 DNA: TGTGCCAGCAGCGCCACTAGCTTCTACGAGCAGTACTTC. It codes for CASSATSFYEQYF.

The CDR3 DNA reads as TGTGCCAGCAGCGAACCGGGACAGCAAGAGACCCAGTACTTC. Residues: CASSEPGQQETQYF. J is TRBJ2-5 and V is TRBV21-1; TRBD1, the D gene given by the table, was not confirmed from the DNA. TRBV21-1 is labeled a pseudogene. This CDR3 comprises 14 residues.

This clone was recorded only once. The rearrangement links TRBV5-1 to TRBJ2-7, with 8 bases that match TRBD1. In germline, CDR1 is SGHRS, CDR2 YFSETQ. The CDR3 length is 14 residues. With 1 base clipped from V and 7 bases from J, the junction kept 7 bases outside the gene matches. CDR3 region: CASSLIVRGHEQYF. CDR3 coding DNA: TGCGCCAGCAGCTTGATCGTCAGGGGGCATGAGCAGTACTTC.

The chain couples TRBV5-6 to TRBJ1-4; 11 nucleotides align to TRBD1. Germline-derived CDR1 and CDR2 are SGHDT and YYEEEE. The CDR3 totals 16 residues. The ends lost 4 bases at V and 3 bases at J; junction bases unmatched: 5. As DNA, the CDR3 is TGTGCCAGCAGCCCCTGGACAGGGGGCCCTAATGAAAAACTGTTTTTT. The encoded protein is CASSPWTGGPNEKLFF.

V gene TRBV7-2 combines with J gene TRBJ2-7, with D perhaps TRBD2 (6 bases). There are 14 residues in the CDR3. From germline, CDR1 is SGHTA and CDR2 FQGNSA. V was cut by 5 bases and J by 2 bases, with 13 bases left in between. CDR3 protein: CASSGGLLPYEQYF. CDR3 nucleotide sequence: TGTGCCAGCAGCGGGGGACTCCTCCCCTACGAGCAGTACTTC.

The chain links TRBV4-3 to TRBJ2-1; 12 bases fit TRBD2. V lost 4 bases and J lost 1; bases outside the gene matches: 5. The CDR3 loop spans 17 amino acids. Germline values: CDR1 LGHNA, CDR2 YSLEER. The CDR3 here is CASSPRLAGVSYNEQFF. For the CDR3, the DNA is TGCGCCAGCAGCCCCCGACTAGCGGGGGTTTCCTACAATGAGCAGTTCTTC.

The CDR3 here is CASGGQETGELFF. In nucleotides, the CDR3 is TGCGCCAGCGGCGGACAGGAAACCGGGGAGCTGTTTTTT. The genes are TRBV5-1 and TRBJ2-2; 7 nucleotides match TRBD1. Per germline, CDR1 SGHRS and CDR2 YFSETQ. V was clipped by 7 bases and J by 5 bases; unmatched bases: 5. The CDR3 runs to 13 residues.

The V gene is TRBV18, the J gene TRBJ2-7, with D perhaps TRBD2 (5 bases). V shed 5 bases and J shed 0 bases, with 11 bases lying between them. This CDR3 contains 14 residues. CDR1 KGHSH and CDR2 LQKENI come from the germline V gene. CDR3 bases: TGTGCCAGCTCATCCACGACTAACTCCTACGAGCAGTACTTC. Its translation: CASSSTTNSYEQYF.